A selection of T cell receptor beta chains follows, all from one sample in a study of regulatory T cells in long-lasting Graves disease. TCRdb independently ran MiXCR on the multiplex PCR reads; one entry per CDR3 protein. Of more than 300,000 distinct CDR3 sequences in the sample, roughly 25% were seen once. The sample here was peripheral blood mononuclear cells (PBMCs), taken when the disease was refractory, from a patient treated with antithyroid drugs. These receptors originate from a woman aged 40-49 years with Graves disease. The CDR3 runs from the conserved cysteine through the conserved F or W. D genes are given only for firm matches. Not all rows give a size; the values are once, few, many and, for expanded clones, a class.

v_gene: TRBV6-1; j_gene: TRBJ1-5; d_gene: -; abundance: -; CDR3nt: TGTGCCAGCACCCCCGGCGGGGGATGGAATCAGCCCCAGCATTTT; CDR3aa: CASTPGGGWNQPQHF
v_gene: TRBV6-1; j_gene: TRBJ1-6; d_gene: -; abundance: many; CDR3nt: TGTGCCTGCGGGGCAGGGTTTAATTCACCCCTCCACTTT; CDR3aa: CACGAGFNSPLHF
v_gene: TRBV3-1; j_gene: TRBJ2-7; d_gene: TRBD1; abundance: few; CDR3nt: TGTGCCAGCAGCCAAGTACGCGACAGGGACTACGAGCAGTACTTC; CDR3aa: CASSQVRDRDYEQYF
v_gene: TRBV7-2; j_gene: TRBJ1-5; d_gene: -; abundance: -; CDR3nt: TGTGCCAGCACCACAGGACGGGTATCGGGACAGCCCCAGCATTTT; CDR3aa: CASTTGRVSGQPQHF
v_gene: TRBV7-2; j_gene: TRBJ2-1; d_gene: TRBD2; abundance: few; CDR3nt: TGTGCCAGCAGCTTAGCCCGAGCGGGATACAATGAGCAGTTCTTC; CDR3aa: CASSLARAGYNEQFF
v_gene: TRBV27; j_gene: TRBJ2-6; d_gene: TRBD1; abundance: -; CDR3nt: TGTGCCAGGCCACAGGGGGCGCAGGCTATTGGGGCCAACGTCCTGACTTTC; CDR3aa: CARPQGAQAIGANVLTF
v_gene: TRBV5-1; j_gene: TRBJ2-5; d_gene: -; abundance: many; CDR3nt: TGTGCCAGCAGCTTAGTCCCAGGGCAAGAGACCCAGTACTTC; CDR3aa: CASSLVPGQETQYF
v_gene: TRBV28; j_gene: TRBJ1-5; d_gene: TRBD1; abundance: -; CDR3nt: TGTGCCAGCAGCTCCGGACAGGGGATCGGCAATCAGCCCCAGCATTTT; CDR3aa: CASSSGQGIGNQPQHF
v_gene: TRBV18; j_gene: TRBJ1-4; d_gene: -; abundance: few; CDR3nt: TGTGCCAGCTCGTTGGGGGCCGTGGATGAAAAACTGTTTTTT; CDR3aa: CASSLGAVDEKLFF
v_gene: TRBV12-3/TRBV12-4; j_gene: TRBJ2-5; d_gene: -; abundance: many; CDR3nt: TGTGCCAGCACCCGCGGCCTAGAGACCCAGTACTTC; CDR3aa: CASTRGLETQYF
v_gene: TRBV28; j_gene: TRBJ1-5; d_gene: -; abundance: many; CDR3nt: TGTGCCAGCAGTTTAAAGTATAGCAATCAGCCCCAGCATTTT; CDR3aa: CASSLKYSNQPQHF
v_gene: TRBV18; j_gene: TRBJ1-4; d_gene: TRBD1; abundance: -; CDR3nt: TGTGCCAGCTCACGGGACAGGGTCTATGAAAAACTGTTTTTT; CDR3aa: CASSRDRVYEKLFF
v_gene: TRBV28; j_gene: TRBJ1-4; d_gene: TRBD1; abundance: many; CDR3nt: TGTGCCAGCAGTTTGGGAGGGGGCAATAATGAAAAACTGTTTTTT; CDR3aa: CASSLGGGNNEKLFF
v_gene: TRBV7-2; j_gene: TRBJ1-1; d_gene: -; abundance: many; CDR3nt: TGTGCCAGCAGCCCCGACAGGATGAACACTGAAGCTTTCTTT; CDR3aa: CASSPDRMNTEAFF
v_gene: TRBV20-1; j_gene: TRBJ2-1; d_gene: -; abundance: -; CDR3nt: TGCAGTGCTAGGTTCCGGAAGAGCGCCTACAATGAGCAGTTCTTC; CDR3aa: CSARFRKSAYNEQFF
v_gene: TRBV6-4; j_gene: TRBJ1-6; d_gene: -; abundance: -; CDR3nt: TGTGCCAGCAGTGACTGGCTGGTTAGCTCCTATAATTCACCCCTCCACTTT; CDR3aa: CASSDWLVSSYNSPLHF
v_gene: TRBV5-1; j_gene: TRBJ2-7; d_gene: -; abundance: -; CDR3nt: TGCGCCAGCAGCTTTAATATCCAGACTAGCTCCTACGAGCAGTACTTC; CDR3aa: CASSFNIQTSSYEQYF
v_gene: TRBV11-1; j_gene: TRBJ2-2; d_gene: TRBD2; abundance: many; CDR3nt: TGTGCCAGCAGCCCCTTAGCGGGATCGGACACCGGGGAGCTGTTTTTT; CDR3aa: CASSPLAGSDTGELFF
v_gene: TRBV5-1; j_gene: TRBJ2-2; d_gene: -; abundance: -; CDR3nt: TGCGCCAGCAGCTTTCAGCCAGCGTTAAACACCGGGGAGCTGTTTTTT; CDR3aa: CASSFQPALNTGELFF
v_gene: TRBV6-1; j_gene: TRBJ2-5; d_gene: -; abundance: few; CDR3nt: TGTGCCAGCGTCTCTACAGGGCCCACCCAGTACTTC; CDR3aa: CASVSTGPTQYF
v_gene: TRBV20-1; j_gene: TRBJ2-4; d_gene: -; abundance: -; CDR3nt: TGCAGTGCTAGACCTTCTGGCAGGGAACTTAAAAACATTCAGTACTTC; CDR3aa: CSARPSGRELKNIQYF
v_gene: TRBV29-1; j_gene: TRBJ1-2; d_gene: -; abundance: -; CDR3nt: TGCAGCGTTGAGGGCGGAATCAGTGGCTACACCTTC; CDR3aa: CSVEGGISGYTF
v_gene: TRBV25-1; j_gene: TRBJ2-7; d_gene: TRBD1; abundance: few; CDR3nt: TGTGCCAGCAGTAACCTAGGGACAGGGGGCTACGAGCAGTACTTC; CDR3aa: CASSNLGTGGYEQYF
v_gene: TRBV12-3/TRBV12-4; j_gene: TRBJ1-2; d_gene: -; abundance: many; CDR3nt: TGTGCCAGCAGGCAGAACTATGGCTACACCTTC; CDR3aa: CASRQNYGYTF
v_gene: TRBV7-6; j_gene: TRBJ2-7; d_gene: -; abundance: many; CDR3nt: TGTGCCAGCAGCTCGGACACCTCCCCAGACGAGCAGTACTTC; CDR3aa: CASSSDTSPDEQYF
v_gene: TRBV3-1; j_gene: TRBJ1-5; d_gene: -; abundance: few; CDR3nt: TGTGCCAGCAGCCAGACCAGGGAGGAGGGAAGCAATCAGCCCCAGCATTTT; CDR3aa: CASSQTREEGSNQPQHF
v_gene: TRBV20-1; j_gene: TRBJ2-3; d_gene: -; abundance: -; CDR3nt: TGCAGTGCTAGAGATCTTCCTAGCGCGGCAGATACGCAGTATTTT; CDR3aa: CSARDLPSAADTQYF
v_gene: TRBV7-2; j_gene: TRBJ2-2; d_gene: TRBD2; abundance: few; CDR3nt: TGTGCCAGCAGCTTAGCGACAGCGGGAGGCACCGGGGAGCTGTTTTTT; CDR3aa: CASSLATAGGTGELFF
v_gene: TRBV14; j_gene: TRBJ1-3; d_gene: -; abundance: -; CDR3nt: TGTGCCAGCAGCCTTCCCTCTGGAAACACCATATATTTT; CDR3aa: CASSLPSGNTIYF
v_gene: TRBV20-1; j_gene: TRBJ2-5; d_gene: TRBD2; abundance: few; CDR3nt: TGCAGTGCTGGGGTAGCGGGAGGGGAAGAGACCCAGTACTTC; CDR3aa: CSAGVAGGEETQYF
v_gene: TRBV7-9; j_gene: TRBJ2-2; d_gene: -; abundance: -; CDR3nt: TGTGCCAGCAGCCGGACTGGGGGCACCGGGGAGCTGTTTTTT; CDR3aa: CASSRTGGTGELFF
v_gene: TRBV4-1; j_gene: TRBJ2-7; d_gene: TRBD1; abundance: few; CDR3nt: TGCGCCAGCAGCCAGACGGGACAGGGGACGGACGAGCAGTACTTC; CDR3aa: CASSQTGQGTDEQYF
v_gene: TRBV20-1; j_gene: TRBJ2-6; d_gene: -; abundance: few; CDR3nt: TGCAGTGCTAGAACCGGGGCCAACGTCCTGACTTTC; CDR3aa: CSARTGANVLTF
v_gene: TRBV12-3/TRBV12-4; j_gene: TRBJ2-2; d_gene: -; abundance: -; CDR3nt: TGTGCCAGCAGTTTCCGACCAGGGAGCACCGGGGAGCTGTTTTTT; CDR3aa: CASSFRPGSTGELFF
v_gene: TRBV2; j_gene: TRBJ1-1; d_gene: TRBD1; abundance: many; CDR3nt: TGTGCCAGCGGCATGTCCAGGGGGGCTGAAGCTTTCTTT; CDR3aa: CASGMSRGAEAFF
v_gene: TRBV12-3/TRBV12-4; j_gene: TRBJ2-7; d_gene: -; abundance: many; CDR3nt: TGTGCCAGCAGTCATCAGGGTTCGGCTAACGAGCAGTACTTC; CDR3aa: CASSHQGSANEQYF
v_gene: TRBV28; j_gene: TRBJ1-2; d_gene: TRBD1; abundance: many; CDR3nt: TGTGCCAGCAGTTTCGAGGGAGGCAGGGACAGGGGGCGTTATGGCTACACCTTC; CDR3aa: CASSFEGGRDRGRYGYTF
v_gene: TRBV9; j_gene: TRBJ1-2; d_gene: -; abundance: few; CDR3nt: TGTGCCAGCAGCGAGTGGGGGGCGGCTAACTATGGCTACACCTTC; CDR3aa: CASSEWGAANYGYTF
v_gene: TRBV11-2; j_gene: TRBJ2-2; d_gene: -; abundance: -; CDR3nt: TGTGCCAGCAGCCAAGCGCTTGACACCGGGGAGCTGTTTTTT; CDR3aa: CASSQALDTGELFF
v_gene: TRBV27; j_gene: TRBJ2-5; d_gene: -; abundance: many; CDR3nt: TGTGCCAGCAGTCCACGGATCCAAGAGACCCAGTACTTC; CDR3aa: CASSPRIQETQYF
v_gene: TRBV28; j_gene: TRBJ1-1; d_gene: -; abundance: many; CDR3nt: TGTGCCAGCAGGCACGAGGGGTCACCTGAAGCTTTCTTT; CDR3aa: CASRHEGSPEAFF
v_gene: TRBV18; j_gene: TRBJ2-5; d_gene: -; abundance: -; CDR3nt: TGTGCCAGCTCACCCGGGGCGGGACAGCAAGAGACCCAGTACTTC; CDR3aa: CASSPGAGQQETQYF
v_gene: TRBV7-9; j_gene: TRBJ2-6; d_gene: -; abundance: -; CDR3nt: TGTGCCAGCACCAGGACATCTGGGGCCAACGTCCTGACTTTC; CDR3aa: CASTRTSGANVLTF
v_gene: TRBV13; j_gene: TRBJ2-5; d_gene: -; abundance: many; CDR3nt: TGTGCCAGCAGCATCGGCTCTGGTCGACACAAGGCGGAGACCCAGTACTTC; CDR3aa: CASSIGSGRHKAETQYF
v_gene: TRBV11-2; j_gene: TRBJ2-2; d_gene: TRBD1; abundance: -; CDR3nt: TGTGCCAGCAGTCCGATGAGGGGGCTTATCACCGGGGAGCTGTTTTTT; CDR3aa: CASSPMRGLITGELFF
v_gene: TRBV9; j_gene: TRBJ2-5; d_gene: TRBD2; abundance: -; CDR3nt: TGTGCCAGCAGCATCGGGACTACCGGTAGTGGAGAGACCCAGTACTTC; CDR3aa: CASSIGTTGSGETQYF
v_gene: TRBV19; j_gene: TRBJ1-1; d_gene: -; abundance: -; CDR3nt: TGTGCCAGTAGTATAGATCCCGACAGGAACACTGAAGCTTTCTTT; CDR3aa: CASSIDPDRNTEAFF
v_gene: TRBV11-2; j_gene: TRBJ2-3; d_gene: -; abundance: few; CDR3nt: TGTGCCAGCAGTTGGGACGGAGTAACAGATACGCAGTATTTT; CDR3aa: CASSWDGVTDTQYF
v_gene: TRBV7-8; j_gene: TRBJ1-5; d_gene: -; abundance: few; CDR3nt: TGTGCCAGCAGCCCGACAGGACCTCGTCAGCCCCAGCATTTT; CDR3aa: CASSPTGPRQPQHF
v_gene: TRBV19; j_gene: TRBJ2-2; d_gene: -; abundance: few; CDR3nt: TGTGCCAGTACCGACGGGCACTCAGAGGTCGGGGAGCTGTTTTTT; CDR3aa: CASTDGHSEVGELFF
v_gene: TRBV20-1; j_gene: TRBJ2-7; d_gene: TRBD1; abundance: -; CDR3nt: TGCAGTGCTAGAGAACAGGGGCGAGAGCAGTACTTC; CDR3aa: CSAREQGREQYF
v_gene: TRBV2; j_gene: TRBJ2-2; d_gene: -; abundance: -; CDR3nt: TGTGCCAGCCAATACCTGGACGCGGATAACACCGGGGAGCTGTTTTTT; CDR3aa: CASQYLDADNTGELFF
v_gene: TRBV28; j_gene: TRBJ2-3; d_gene: -; abundance: -; CDR3nt: TGTGCCAGCACATCCAGAGGGGCCCCCACAGATACGCAGTATTTT; CDR3aa: CASTSRGAPTDTQYF
v_gene: TRBV7-9; j_gene: TRBJ2-7; d_gene: -; abundance: -; CDR3nt: TGTGCCAGCAGCCCTGGACAGCCCTTCGGAAGGGCGGGAGTAACTAGGGAGTTCGGGGAGCAGTACTTC; CDR3aa: CASSPGQPFGRAGVTREFGEQYF
v_gene: TRBV30; j_gene: TRBJ1-1; d_gene: -; abundance: -; CDR3nt: TGTGCCTGGACGAGAAAGGGAGGGAACACTGAAGCTTTCTTT; CDR3aa: CAWTRKGGNTEAFF
v_gene: TRBV12-3/TRBV12-4; j_gene: TRBJ2-5; d_gene: TRBD2; abundance: many; CDR3nt: TGTGCCAGCAGTTTGGGGGGGTACGGGGAGACCCAGTACTTC; CDR3aa: CASSLGGYGETQYF
v_gene: TRBV10-3; j_gene: TRBJ2-7; d_gene: TRBD1; abundance: many; CDR3nt: TGTGCCATCAGTGAGTCGATAACAGGGGGTGTATACGAGCAGTACTTC; CDR3aa: CAISESITGGVYEQYF
v_gene: TRBV13; j_gene: TRBJ2-4; d_gene: -; abundance: -; CDR3nt: TGTGCCAGCAGCTTACAGGACAGGGAGGGAAACATTCAGTACTTC; CDR3aa: CASSLQDREGNIQYF
v_gene: TRBV2; j_gene: TRBJ1-5; d_gene: TRBD1; abundance: many; CDR3nt: TGTGCCAGCAGTGAAGCGCGACAGGGTTCCAATCAGCCCCAGCATTTT; CDR3aa: CASSEARQGSNQPQHF